This T cell receptor (beta chain) is from a study of cytomegalovirus exposure and HLA in healthy donors. As to this clone: The antigen is unknown.

Study conclusions and caveats: In a later analysis, the majority of CMV-associated beta chains seemingly showed HLA restriction. HLA-A and HLA-B allele assignments for most subjects were reportedly predicted accurately using TCR beta sequences.

The V gene lost 3 bases and the J gene lost 8 bases, with 11 bases spanning the gap. CDR3 length equals 12 residues. Germline V gene lookup returns CDR1 SGHDT and CDR2 YYEEEE. Primers for the PCR totalled 60 Vbeta and 13 Jbeta. Some clones are missing from TCRdb's copy, which holds only in-frame ones; the method was immunoSEQ multiplex PCR. The repertoire holds 150,000 to 200,000 clones, with around 78% as singletons. The genes are TRBV5-6 and TRBJ1-2; no firm D call. This sequence originates from a woman in her thirties in good health and CMV-seropositive. Input material: PBMCs. The CDR3 loop reads CASSSSGAGYTF. The DNA of the CDR3 is TGTGCCAGCAGCTCCTCAGGTGCCGGCTACACCTTC.